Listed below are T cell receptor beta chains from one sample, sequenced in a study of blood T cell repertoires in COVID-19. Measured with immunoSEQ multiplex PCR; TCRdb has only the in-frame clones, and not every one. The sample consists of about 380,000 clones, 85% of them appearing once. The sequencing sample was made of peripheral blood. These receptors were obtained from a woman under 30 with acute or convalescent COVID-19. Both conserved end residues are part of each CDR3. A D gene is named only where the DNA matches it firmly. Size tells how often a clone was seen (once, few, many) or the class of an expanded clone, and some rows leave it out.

TGTGCCAGCAGCACCACCCGACAGGGCCAATCACCCCTCCACTTT | CASSTTRQGQSPLHF | . | TRBD1 | TRBJ1-6 | TRBV28
TGCGCCAGCAAAACCCTGACAGGGGCCAACACTGAAGCTTTCTTT | CASKTLTGANTEAFF | few | TRBD1 | TRBJ1-1 | TRBV5-1
TGTGCCAGCAGCCCCACCGGGACAGGGATCGAAAAACTGTTTTTT | CASSPTGTGIEKLFF | . | TRBD1 | TRBJ1-4 | TRBV14
TGTGCCAGCAGTCAGAGGGTGAACACTGAAGCTTTCTTT | CASSQRVNTEAFF | . | . | TRBJ1-1 | TRBV27
TGTGCCAGCAGCTTAGGTCCCACCGCCTACTACGAGCAGTACTTC | CASSLGPTAYYEQYF | . | . | TRBJ2-7 | TRBV11-2
TGTGCCAGTCGAGGGGGCGGAAGCACAGATACGCAGTATTTT | CASRGGGSTDTQYF | . | TRBD1 | TRBJ2-3 | TRBV7-2
TGTGCCAGCAGCCCTCCTTGGGACAGTCCCTACAATGAGCAGTTCTTC | CASSPPWDSPYNEQFF | . | TRBD1 | TRBJ2-1 | TRBV3-1/TRBV3-2
TGTGCCAGTAGATTAAATACCGACAGGGCGTACGAGCAGTACTTC | CASRLNTDRAYEQYF | . | TRBD1 | TRBJ2-7 | TRBV19
TGTGCCAGCAGTGAGTTACTCAGGGGGCTTGGCACAGATACGCAGTATTTT | CASSELLRGLGTDTQYF | . | TRBD1 | TRBJ2-3 | TRBV6-1
TGTGCCAGCAGCTCAGACGGAGGGTTAGGCTACACCTTC | CASSSDGGLGYTF | . | . | TRBJ1-2 | TRBV9
TGTGCCAGTAGTGAGGACAGCTCCTACGAGCAGTACTTC | CASSEDSSYEQYF | . | . | TRBJ2-7 | TRBV19
TGTGCCAGCAGTTACAGGGTGAATTCACCCCTCCACTTT | CASSYRVNSPLHF | once | . | TRBJ1-6 | TRBV2
TGTGCCAGCAGCCTAGGACAGGGGGCGACGGGTGAAGCTTTCTTT | CASSLGQGATGEAFF | . | TRBD1 | TRBJ1-1 | TRBV11-1
TGTGCCAGCAGCCCCAGAAGGCGCACCGGGGACGAGCAGTACTTC | CASSPRRRTGDEQYF | . | . | TRBJ2-7 | TRBV11-1
TGTGCCAGCAGCTACTACAGGGTTTTAGGTCAGCCCCAGCATTTT | CASSYYRVLGQPQHF | . | . | TRBJ1-5 | TRBV7-4
TGTGCCAGCAGCTCCGCGGGGGGGAACACCGGGGAGCTGTTTTTT | CASSSAGGNTGELFF | . | TRBD2 | TRBJ2-2 | TRBV7-3
TGTGCCAGCTCCCCTAGCGGGGGAAGATACGAGCAGTACTTC | CASSPSGGRYEQYF | few | TRBD2 | TRBJ2-7 | TRBV6-5
TGTGCCAGTAAGAGGCAGTTCGGGTCCTACGAGCAGTACTTC | CASKRQFGSYEQYF | few | . | TRBJ2-7 | TRBV19
TGTGCCAGCAGCTTAAGCCAGGGGACGGGGCAGTTCTTC | CASSLSQGTGQFF | . | . | TRBJ2-1 | TRBV7-3
TGTGCCAGCAGCTACGACAGGGGGGCTGGCTACACCTTC | CASSYDRGAGYTF | . | TRBD1 | TRBJ1-2 | TRBV5-4
TGTGCCAGCAGTGACAGGGACGAGCAGTACTTC | CASSDRDEQYF | . | TRBD1 | TRBJ2-7 | TRBV6-2/TRBV6-3
TGTGCCACCAGTGCCACGGACAGGGGGGGAGATACGCAGTATTTT | CATSATDRGGDTQYF | . | TRBD1 | TRBJ2-3 | TRBV24-1
TGTGCCAGTACCCGACAAACCTCTGGAAACACCATATATTTT | CASTRQTSGNTIYF | . | . | TRBJ1-3 | TRBV19
TGTGCCAGCAGCGTGGGGGGTTTAGGGATTGAAGCTTTCTTT | CASSVGGLGIEAFF | . | . | TRBJ1-1 | TRBV9
TGCGCCAGCAGCCGAGGGACAGAGGGACCCTACGAGCAGTACTTC | CASSRGTEGPYEQYF | once | TRBD1 | TRBJ2-7 | TRBV4-1
TGTGCCAGCAGTTACTCGAGGGTCGATGTCCCCGGGGAGCTGTTTTTT | CASSYSRVDVPGELFF | . | . | TRBJ2-2 | TRBV6-5
TGTGCCAGCAGTTACCGGATCACAGGGATCAGGGACACTGAAGCTTTCTTT | CASSYRITGIRDTEAFF | few | . | TRBJ1-1 | TRBV6-2/TRBV6-3
TGTGCCAGCAGCTCCACGAGCTTGAACACTGAAGCTTTCTTT | CASSSTSLNTEAFF | once | . | TRBJ1-1 | TRBV27
TGTGCCACCAGCAGAGATCCAGCAGGGGGCACAGATACGCAGTATTTT | CATSRDPAGGTDTQYF | . | . | TRBJ2-3 | TRBV15
TGTGCCAGCTCACCAACCGACAGGGCAGAGACCCAGTACTTC | CASSPTDRAETQYF | once | TRBD1 | TRBJ2-5 | TRBV18
TGCAGTGCTAGTCCTGGGCAGGGTCCAGCGGGGGAAGAGACCCAGTACTTC | CSASPGQGPAGEETQYF | . | TRBD2 | TRBJ2-5 | TRBV20-1
TGTGCCACCAGTGGGGGGCAGGGTTTTGAGACCCAGTACTTC | CATSGGQGFETQYF | . | . | TRBJ2-5 | TRBV24-1
TGTGCCAGCAGTGACATTGCGGGAGGCCGAGGGGAGCAGTACTTC | CASSDIAGGRGEQYF | . | TRBD2 | TRBJ2-7 | TRBV6-1
TGTGCCTGCTCTCCCAGCGGGCAGGGAGTAGGCGAGCAGTACTTC | CACSPSGQGVGEQYF | . | . | TRBJ2-7 | TRBV30
TGTGCCAGCAGCTCCCCTAGCGGGGCAGATACGCAGTATTTT | CASSSPSGADTQYF | . | TRBD2 | TRBJ2-3 | TRBV7-9
TGTGCCAGCAGCTGGGCCCGTATGTACTCCTACGAGCAGTACTTC | CASSWARMYSYEQYF | . | . | TRBJ2-7 | TRBV27
TGTGCCATCAGTGAGTATACGGGGACATATGGCTACACCTTC | CAISEYTGTYGYTF | . | . | TRBJ1-2 | TRBV10-3
TGCGCCAGCAGTCACCCCGGGACAGGCTTGGAGCAGTACTTC | CASSHPGTGLEQYF | . | TRBD1 | TRBJ2-7 | TRBV23-1
TGTGCCAGCAGTTCCAAGTTGGGGAGAGGGTATGGCTACACCTTC | CASSSKLGRGYGYTF | . | . | TRBJ1-2 | TRBV6-5
TGTGCCAGAAGCGCCAGAACAGCTACTGGAAACACCATATATTTT | CARSARTATGNTIYF | . | . | TRBJ1-3 | TRBV7-5
TGTGCCAGCAGTTACGCAGGGCAGACCAATGAAAAACTGTTTTTT | CASSYAGQTNEKLFF | . | . | TRBJ1-4 | TRBV6-5
TGTGCCAGCAGTTTATACGGTCAGCCCCAGCATTTT | CASSLYGQPQHF | . | . | TRBJ1-5 | TRBV28
TGTGCCAGCAGCTTAGCTCTGGGCGGCAATCAGCCCCAGCATTTT | CASSLALGGNQPQHF | . | . | TRBJ1-5 | TRBV7-6
TGTGCCTGGAGTTACAGGGGTCGATATAACCCACCCCTCCACTTT | CAWSYRGRYNPPLHF | . | TRBD1 | TRBJ1-6 | TRBV30
TGTGCCAGCAACTCTCCGGGACAGGGACATTATGGCTACACCTTC | CASNSPGQGHYGYTF | . | TRBD1 | TRBJ1-2 | TRBV9
TGTGCCAGCAGTATCCGGGACGAGCAGTACTTC | CASSIRDEQYF | once | . | TRBJ2-7 | TRBV28
TGCGCCAGCAGCCGACAACCGGGACAGGGGGCGGAGTGCACCTTC | CASSRQPGQGAECTF | . | TRBD1 | TRBJ1-2 | TRBV4-1
TGTGCCAGCAGTTTAGCGGGAGGCCCTTCCTACGAGCAGTACTTC | CASSLAGGPSYEQYF | . | TRBD2 | TRBJ2-7 | TRBV27
TGTGCCAGCAGTTATTTCCCGGACAGGGGTAGTGAAAAACTGTTTTTT | CASSYFPDRGSEKLFF | . | TRBD1 | TRBJ1-4 | TRBV6-6
TGTGCCACGGCAACAGAAGATGAAAAACTGTTTTTT | CATATEDEKLFF | . | . | TRBJ1-4 | TRBV24-1
TGTGCCAGCAGTTGGCAGACGCGGGCCAATAATTCACCCCTCCACTTT | CASSWQTRANNSPLHF | . | . | TRBJ1-6 | TRBV6-6
TGTGCCAGCAGCCGCGGACCGCCGGGAAACTATGGCTACACCTTC | CASSRGPPGNYGYTF | . | . | TRBJ1-2 | TRBV3-1/TRBV3-2
TGTGCCAGCACCAGCCCCGGGACTAGCGGCTCCTACAATGAGCAGTTCTTC | CASTSPGTSGSYNEQFF | once | TRBD2 | TRBJ2-1 | TRBV27
TGTGCCAGCAGTGATGCGACAGGGGGAAACACTGAAGCTTTCTTT | CASSDATGGNTEAFF | . | TRBD1 | TRBJ1-1 | TRBV2
TGTGCCAGCAGCTTAGGGGACAGGGGGCGAATGGAGACCCAGTACTTC | CASSLGDRGRMETQYF | . | TRBD1 | TRBJ2-5 | TRBV7-3
TGTGCCAGCAGCCCGCTGCTAGCGGGGGGATTTGCAGATACGCAGTATTTT | CASSPLLAGGFADTQYF | . | TRBD2 | TRBJ2-3 | TRBV5-8
TGTGCCAGCAGCCGGGGACTAGCGGGGGGGCGAGGCACAGATACGCAGTATTTT | CASSRGLAGGRGTDTQYF | few | TRBD2 | TRBJ2-3 | TRBV5-4
TGTGCCACCCGGACTAGCGGTCCCTACGAGCAGTACTTC | CATRTSGPYEQYF | . | TRBD2 | TRBJ2-7 | TRBV2